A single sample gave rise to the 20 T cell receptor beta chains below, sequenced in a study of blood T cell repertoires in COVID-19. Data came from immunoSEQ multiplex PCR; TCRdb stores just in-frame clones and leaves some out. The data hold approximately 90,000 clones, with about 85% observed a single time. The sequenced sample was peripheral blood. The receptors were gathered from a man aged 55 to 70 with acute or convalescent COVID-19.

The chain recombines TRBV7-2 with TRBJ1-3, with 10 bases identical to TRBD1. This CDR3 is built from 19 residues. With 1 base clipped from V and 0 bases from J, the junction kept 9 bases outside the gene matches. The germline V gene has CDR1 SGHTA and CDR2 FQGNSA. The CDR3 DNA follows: TGTGCCAGCAGCTTAGTCCGGGACAGGGGACAAAGCTCTGGAAACACCATATATTTT. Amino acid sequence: CASSLVRDRGQSSGNTIYF.

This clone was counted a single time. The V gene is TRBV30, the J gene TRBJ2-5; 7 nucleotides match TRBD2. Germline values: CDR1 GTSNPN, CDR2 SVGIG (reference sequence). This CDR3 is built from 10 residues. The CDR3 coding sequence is TGTGCTTCCGGGGGGGAGACCCAGTACTTC. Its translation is CASGGETQYF.

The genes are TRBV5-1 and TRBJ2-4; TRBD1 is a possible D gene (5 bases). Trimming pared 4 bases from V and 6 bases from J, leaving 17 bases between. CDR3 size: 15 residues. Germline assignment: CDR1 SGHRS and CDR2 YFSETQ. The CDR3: CASSQQFRGANIQYF. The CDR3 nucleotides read TGCGCCAGCAGCCAGCAGTTCCGTGGGGCAAACATTCAGTACTTC.

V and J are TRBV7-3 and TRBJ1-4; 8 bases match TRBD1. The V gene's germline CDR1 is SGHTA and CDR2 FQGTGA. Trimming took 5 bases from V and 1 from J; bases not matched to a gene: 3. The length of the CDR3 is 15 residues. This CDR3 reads CASSLGQGTNEKLFF. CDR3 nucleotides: TGTGCCAGCAGCCTCGGACAGGGAACTAATGAAAAACTGTTTTTT.

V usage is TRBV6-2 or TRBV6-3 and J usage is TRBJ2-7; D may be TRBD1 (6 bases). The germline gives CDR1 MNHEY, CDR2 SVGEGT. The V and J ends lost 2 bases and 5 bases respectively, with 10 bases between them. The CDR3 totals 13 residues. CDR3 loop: CASSYTTGNEQYF. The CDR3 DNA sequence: TGTGCCAGCAGTTACACGACAGGAAACGAGCAGTACTTC.

DNA of the CDR3: TGCGCCAGCAGCTTACAACCCAATGAAAAACTGTTTTTT. Residues: CASSLQPNEKLFF. The rearrangement uses TRBV5-1 and TRBJ1-4; D uncertain. From germline, CDR1 is SGHRS and CDR2 YFSETQ. Trimming shortened V by 2 bases and J by 5 bases, and 7 bases separated the two germline ends. This CDR3 contains 13 residues.

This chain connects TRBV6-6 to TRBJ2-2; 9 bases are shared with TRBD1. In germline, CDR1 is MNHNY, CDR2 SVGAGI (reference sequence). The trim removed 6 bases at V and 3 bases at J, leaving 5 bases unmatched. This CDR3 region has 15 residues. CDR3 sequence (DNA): TGTGCCAGCAGCACCGGGACAGGGCACACCGGGGAGCTGTTTTTT. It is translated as CASSTGTGHTGELFF.

CDR3 in DNA: TGTGCCAGCAGCTTACCCCCTCAGGGATCGAATTCACCCCTCCACTTT. This translates into CASSLPPQGSNSPLHF. The chain couples TRBV7-9 to TRBJ1-6, with a weak D call TRBD1 (5 bases). Between the trimmed V and J ends, which lost 2 bases and 7 bases, there was a span of 15 bases. Germline CDR1 reads SEHNR; CDR2 reads FQNEAQ (reference sequence). The length of the CDR3 is 16 residues. The complete variable domain, with remaining parts taken from reference TRBV7-9 and TRBJ1-6, reads DTGVSQNPRHKITKRGQNVTFRCDPISEHNRLYWYRQTLGQGPEFLTYFQNEAQLEKSRLLSDRFSAERPKGSFSTLEIQRTEQGDSAMYLCASSLPPQGSNSPLHFGNGTRLTVT.

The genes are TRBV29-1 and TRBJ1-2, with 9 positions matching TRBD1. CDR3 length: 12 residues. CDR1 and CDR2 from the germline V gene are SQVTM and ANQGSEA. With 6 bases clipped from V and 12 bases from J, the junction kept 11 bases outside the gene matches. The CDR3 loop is CSVTGQGNIDTF. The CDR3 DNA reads TGCAGCGTCACCGGACAGGGGAATATCGACACCTTC.

The CDR3 region is CASRRQGATNTEAFF. The CDR3 nucleotides read TGCGCCAGCAGGAGACAGGGGGCAACGAACACTGAAGCTTTCTTT. V and J are TRBV10-1 and TRBJ1-1; 10 nucleotides agree with TRBD1. The ends lost 6 bases at V and 1 base at J; junction bases unmatched: 5. The CDR3 is 15 amino acids. CDR1 and CDR2 (germline): WNHNN, SYGVQD (reference sequence).

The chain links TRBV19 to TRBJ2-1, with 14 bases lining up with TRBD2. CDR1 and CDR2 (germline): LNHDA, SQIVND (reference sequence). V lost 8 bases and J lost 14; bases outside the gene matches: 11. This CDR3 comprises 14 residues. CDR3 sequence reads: CASGLGLAGDREFF. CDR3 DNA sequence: TGTGCCAGTGGCTTGGGACTAGCGGGAGATCGGGAGTTCTTC.

CDR3 in amino acids: CATYNRLAGAGELFF. CDR3 in DNA: TGTGCCACATACAACCGACTAGCGGGGGCCGGGGAGCTGTTTTTT. The gene calls are TRBV10-3 and TRBJ2-2, with 12 bases lining up with TRBD2. J was trimmed by 6 bases and V by 10 bases; bases with no gene match: 9. CDR3 length: 15 residues. The germline gives CDR1 ENHRY, CDR2 SYGVKD.

CDR3 protein: CASSESGNTIYF. In DNA, the CDR3 is TGTGCCAGCAGCGAGTCTGGAAACACCATATATTTT. The chain couples TRBV12-3 or TRBV12-4 to TRBJ1-3; D uncertain. The CDR3 loop spans 12 amino acids. Trimming pared 6 bases from V and 1 base from J, leaving 4 bases between.

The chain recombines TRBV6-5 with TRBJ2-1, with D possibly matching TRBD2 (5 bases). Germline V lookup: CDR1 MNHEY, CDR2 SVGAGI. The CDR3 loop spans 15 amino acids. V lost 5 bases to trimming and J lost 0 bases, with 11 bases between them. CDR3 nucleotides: TGTGCCAGCAGTCCTGGTACTAGCTCCTACAATGAGCAGTTCTTC. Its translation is CASSPGTSSYNEQFF.

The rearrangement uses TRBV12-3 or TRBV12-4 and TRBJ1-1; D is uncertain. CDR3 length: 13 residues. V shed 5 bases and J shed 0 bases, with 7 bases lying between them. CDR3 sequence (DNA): TGTGCCAGCAGTGGGGAGTTGAACACTGAAGCTTTCTTT. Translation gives CASSGELNTEAFF.

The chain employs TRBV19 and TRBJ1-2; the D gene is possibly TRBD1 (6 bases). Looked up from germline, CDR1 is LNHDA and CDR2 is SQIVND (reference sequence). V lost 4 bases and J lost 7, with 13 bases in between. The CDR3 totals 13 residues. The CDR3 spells CASSRQGIRGYTF. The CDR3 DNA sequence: TGTGCCAGTAGTAGGCAGGGGATCCGTGGCTACACCTTC.

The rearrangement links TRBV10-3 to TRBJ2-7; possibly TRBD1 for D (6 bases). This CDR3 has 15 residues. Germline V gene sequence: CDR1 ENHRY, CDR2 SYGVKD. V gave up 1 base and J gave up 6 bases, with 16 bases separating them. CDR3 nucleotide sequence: TGTGCCATCAGTGAGTTAACAGGGTCCCCTCTCGAGCAGTACTTC. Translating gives CAISELTGSPLEQYF.

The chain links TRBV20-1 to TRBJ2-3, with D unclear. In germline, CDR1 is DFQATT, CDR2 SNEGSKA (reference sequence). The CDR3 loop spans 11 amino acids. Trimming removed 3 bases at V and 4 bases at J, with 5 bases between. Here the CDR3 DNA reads TGCAGTGCTAGCGAGGCAGATACGCAGTATTTT. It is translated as CSASEADTQYF.

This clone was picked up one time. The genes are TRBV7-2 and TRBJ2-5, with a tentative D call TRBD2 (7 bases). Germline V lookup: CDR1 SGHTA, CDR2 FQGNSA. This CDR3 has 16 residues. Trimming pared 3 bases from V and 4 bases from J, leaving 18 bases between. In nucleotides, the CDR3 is TGTGCCAGCAGCTTGGGGGGGGCAGGGGTGGTAGAGACCCAGTACTTC. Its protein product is CASSLGGAGVVETQYF.

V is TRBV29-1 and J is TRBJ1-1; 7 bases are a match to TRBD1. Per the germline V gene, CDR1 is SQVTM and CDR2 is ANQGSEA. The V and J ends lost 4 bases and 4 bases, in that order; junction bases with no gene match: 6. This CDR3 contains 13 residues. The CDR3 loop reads CSVARGYRTEAFF. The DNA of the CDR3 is TGCAGCGTTGCCAGGGGGTATCGCACTGAAGCTTTCTTT.